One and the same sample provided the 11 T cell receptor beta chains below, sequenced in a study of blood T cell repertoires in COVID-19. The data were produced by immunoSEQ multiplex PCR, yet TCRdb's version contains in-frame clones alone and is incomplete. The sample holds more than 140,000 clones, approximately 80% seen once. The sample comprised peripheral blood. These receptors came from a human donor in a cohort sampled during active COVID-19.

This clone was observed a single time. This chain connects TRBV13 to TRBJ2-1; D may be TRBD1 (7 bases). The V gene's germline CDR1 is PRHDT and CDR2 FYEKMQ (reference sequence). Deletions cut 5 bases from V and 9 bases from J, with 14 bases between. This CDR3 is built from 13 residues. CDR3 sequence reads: CASSPPQGGEQFF. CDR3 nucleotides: TGTGCCAGCAGCCCGCCTCAGGGGGGTGAGCAGTTCTTC.

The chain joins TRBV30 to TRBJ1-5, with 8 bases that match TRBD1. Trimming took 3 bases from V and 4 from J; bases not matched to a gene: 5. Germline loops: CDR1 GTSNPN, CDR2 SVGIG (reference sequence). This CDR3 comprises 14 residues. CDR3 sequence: CAWRDRGGNQPQHF. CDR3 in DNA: TGTGCCTGGAGAGACAGGGGTGGTAATCAGCCCCAGCATTTT.

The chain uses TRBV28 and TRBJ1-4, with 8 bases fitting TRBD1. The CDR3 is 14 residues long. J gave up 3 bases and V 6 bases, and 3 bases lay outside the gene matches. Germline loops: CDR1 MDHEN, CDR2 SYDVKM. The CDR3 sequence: CASSVTGANEKLFF. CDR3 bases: TGTGCCAGCAGCGTGACAGGGGCTAATGAAAAACTGTTTTTT.

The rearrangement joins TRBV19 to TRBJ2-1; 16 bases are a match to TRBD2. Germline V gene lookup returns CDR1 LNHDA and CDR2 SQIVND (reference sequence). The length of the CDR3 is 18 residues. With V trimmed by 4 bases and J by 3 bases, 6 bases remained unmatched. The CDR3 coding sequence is TGTGCCAGTAGTACCCCGGGACTAGCGGGAGGGTACTACAATGAGCAGTTCTTC. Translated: CASSTPGLAGGYYNEQFF.

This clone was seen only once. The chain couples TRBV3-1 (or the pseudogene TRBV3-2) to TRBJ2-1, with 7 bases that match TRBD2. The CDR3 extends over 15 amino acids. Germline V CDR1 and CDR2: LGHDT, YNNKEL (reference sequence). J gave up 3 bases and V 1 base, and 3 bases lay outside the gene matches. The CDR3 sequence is CASSQASGVYNEQFF. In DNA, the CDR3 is TGTGCCAGCAGCCAAGCCAGCGGGGTCTACAATGAGCAGTTCTTC.

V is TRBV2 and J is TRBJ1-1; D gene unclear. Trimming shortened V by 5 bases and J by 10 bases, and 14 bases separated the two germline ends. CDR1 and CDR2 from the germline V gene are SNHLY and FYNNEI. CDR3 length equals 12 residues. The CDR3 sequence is CASSIARLAAFF. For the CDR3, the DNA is TGTGCCAGCAGTATAGCCCGGTTGGCAGCTTTCTTT.

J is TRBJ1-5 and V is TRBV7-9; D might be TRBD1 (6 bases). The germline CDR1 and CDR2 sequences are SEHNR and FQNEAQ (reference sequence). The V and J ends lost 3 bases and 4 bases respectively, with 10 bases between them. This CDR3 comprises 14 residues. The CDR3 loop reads CASSLGGANQPQHF. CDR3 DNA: TGTGCCAGCAGCTTGGGGGGGGCGAATCAGCCCCAGCATTTT.

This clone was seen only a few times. CDR3 bases: TGTGCCAGCAGCTTTCCCCCGCACAGGGTAGCTGAAGCTTTCTTT. Translation gives CASSFPPHRVAEAFF. This chain joins TRBV11-3 and TRBJ1-1, with TRBD1 as a possible D gene (6 bases). Trimming removed 3 bases from V and 6 bases from J, with 17 bases in between. This CDR3 spans 15 amino acids. The germline V gene has CDR1 SGHNT and CDR2 YENEEA.

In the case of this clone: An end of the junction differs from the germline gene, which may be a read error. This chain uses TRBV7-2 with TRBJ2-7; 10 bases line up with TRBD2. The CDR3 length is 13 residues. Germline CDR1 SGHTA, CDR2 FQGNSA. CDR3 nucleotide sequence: TGTGCCAGCAGCACGCGACTAGCGGGCTACCATACGTTC. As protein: CASSTRLAGYHTF.

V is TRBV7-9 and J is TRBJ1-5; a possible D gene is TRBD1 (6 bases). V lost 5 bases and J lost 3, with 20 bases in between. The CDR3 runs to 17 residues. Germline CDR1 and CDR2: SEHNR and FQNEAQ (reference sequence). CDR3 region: CASSPTTLTGFNQPQHF. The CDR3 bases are TGTGCCAGCAGCCCGACTACTCTGACAGGCTTCAATCAGCCCCAGCATTTT.

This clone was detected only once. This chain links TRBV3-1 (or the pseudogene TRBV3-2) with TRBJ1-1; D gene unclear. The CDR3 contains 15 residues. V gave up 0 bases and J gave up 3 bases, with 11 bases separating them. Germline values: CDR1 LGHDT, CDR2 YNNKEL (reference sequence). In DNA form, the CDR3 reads TGTGCCAGCAGCCAAGATCCGGGAAGTGACACTGAAGCTTTCTTT. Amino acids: CASSQDPGSDTEAFF.